The sequence of this T cell receptor (beta chain) was determined in a study of blood T cell repertoires in COVID-19. Study summary: Sites across the United States, Italy and Spain contributed samples from acute and convalescent COVID-19.

The CDR3 extends over 15 amino acids. Trimming stripped 6 bases from V and 1 base from J, with 13 bases between. The germline CDR1 and CDR2 sequences are SEHNR and FQNEAQ (reference sequence). Original analysis: From reference gene primer amplification, estimates of nucleated cell counts were derived. The table came from immunoSEQ multiplex PCR; TCRdb's copy has only in-frame clones and leaves some out. The V and J calls and clone size were taken over from that table, and D and trimming were inferred from the DNA. The data contain about 180,000 clones, approximately 89% of them singletons. Input material: peripheral blood. This TCR was sampled from a woman aged 25 to 39 with acute or convalescent COVID-19. The chain carries TRBV7-9 and TRBJ1-5; the D gene is possibly TRBD1 (6 bases). The CDR3 nucleotides are TGTGCCAGCAGTCGGCAGGGGAACAGCAATCAGCCCCAGCATTTT. Translation: CASSRQGNSNQPQHF.